This TCR beta chain was identified in a study of blood T cells in healthy people across ages. This CDR3 contains 16 residues. Trimming stripped 6 bases from V and 0 bases from J, with 15 bases between. Germline CDR1 and CDR2: SEHNR and FQNEAQ (reference sequence). This clonotype was found many times. A sample-barcoded 5' primer and a J-beta primer mix were used in a second PCR of roughly 6 to 11 cycles. All cDNA molecules were each tagged by a template-switch adaptor with 12 random nucleotides. TCRdb re-called the 5' RACE reads through MiXCR, storing one row per CDR3 protein. The sample lists roughly 570,000 distinct CDR3 sequences, 25% to 30% occurring once.

The sequencing sample was made of blood. The chain combines TRBV7-9 with TRBJ2-1; D possibly corresponds to TRBD2 (5 bases). This TCR was sampled from a woman between 65 and 79 years old in good health. CDR3 in DNA: TGTGCCAGCAGTCGGACTCGTCCTCGCTCCTACAATGAGCAGTTCTTC. Residues: CASSRTRPRSYNEQFF.